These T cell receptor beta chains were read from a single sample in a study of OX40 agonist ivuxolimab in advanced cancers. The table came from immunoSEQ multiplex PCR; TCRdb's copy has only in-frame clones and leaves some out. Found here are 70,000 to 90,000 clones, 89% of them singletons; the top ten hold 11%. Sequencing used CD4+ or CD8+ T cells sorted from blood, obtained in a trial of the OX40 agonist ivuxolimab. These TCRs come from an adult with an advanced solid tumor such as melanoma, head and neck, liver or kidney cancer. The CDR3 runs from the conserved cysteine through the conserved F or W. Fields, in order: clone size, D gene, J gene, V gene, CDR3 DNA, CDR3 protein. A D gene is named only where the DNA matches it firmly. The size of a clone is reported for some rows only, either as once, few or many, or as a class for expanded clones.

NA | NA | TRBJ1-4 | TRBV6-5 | TGTGCCAGCAGTTACAGGAGGCACAAGGGAAAACTGTTTTTT | CASSYRRHKGKLFF
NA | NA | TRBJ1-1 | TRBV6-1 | TGTGCCAGCAGTGTCGACAGGCCTAACACTGAAGCTTTCTTT | CASSVDRPNTEAFF
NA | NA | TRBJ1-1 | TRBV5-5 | TGTGCCAGCAGCTTGAACAGGGAGGCTTTCTTT | CASSLNREAFF
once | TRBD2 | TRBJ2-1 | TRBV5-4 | TGTGCCAGCAGATCTGGACTAGCGGACAATGAGCAGTTCTTC | CASRSGLADNEQFF
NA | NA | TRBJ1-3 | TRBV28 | TGTGCCAGCAGTTTATACGGCGGGTCCGGAAACACCATATATTTT | CASSLYGGSGNTIYF
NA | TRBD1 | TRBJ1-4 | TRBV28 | TGTGCCACCCTAGGGGACAGGTCATATGAAAAACTGTTTTTT | CATLGDRSYEKLFF
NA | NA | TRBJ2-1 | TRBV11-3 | TGTGCCAGCAGCCAGGGCCTGTACAATGAGCAGTTCTTC | CASSQGLYNEQFF
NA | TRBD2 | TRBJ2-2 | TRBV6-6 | TGTGCCAGCAGTACTCCTAGCGGTCATACCGGGGAGCTGTTTTTT | CASSTPSGHTGELFF
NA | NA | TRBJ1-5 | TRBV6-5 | TGTGCCAGCAGTTACGGGGGAATGGGCAATCAGCCCCAGCATTTT | CASSYGGMGNQPQHF
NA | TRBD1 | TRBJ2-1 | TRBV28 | TGTGCCAGCTGGCGGGACAGGGAATTCTTC | CASWRDREFF
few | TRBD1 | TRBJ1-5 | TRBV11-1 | TGTGCCAGCAGCTCACCCACATCTCAGGACAGGAGAGGTCCGCCCCAGCATTTT | CASSSPTSQDRRGPPQHF
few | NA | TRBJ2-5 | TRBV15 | TGTGCCACCAGCAGAGAAGGTTTCCGACCGGGGGAGACCCAGTACTTC | CATSREGFRPGETQYF
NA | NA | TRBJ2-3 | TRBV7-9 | TGTGCCAGCAGCTTGGGAACCCTAGCGTTCACAGATACGCAGTATTTT | CASSLGTLAFTDTQYF
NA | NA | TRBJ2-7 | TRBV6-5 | TGTGCCAGTCGAGGAATGGCTAGCTCCTACGAGCAGTACTTC | CASRGMASSYEQYF
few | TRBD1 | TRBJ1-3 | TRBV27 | TGTGCCAGCAGTTTGGACAGGGGGCCTGGAAACACCATATATTTT | CASSLDRGPGNTIYF
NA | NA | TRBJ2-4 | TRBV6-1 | TGTGCCAGCAGTGAAGCTGGACTTTTTCCTCTAGCCAAAAACATTCAGTACTTC | CASSEAGLFPLAKNIQYF
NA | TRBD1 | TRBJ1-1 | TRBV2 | TGTGCCAGCAGCGGACAGGGGAGTATGAACACTGAAGCTTTCTTT | CASSGQGSMNTEAFF
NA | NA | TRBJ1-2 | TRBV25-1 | TGTGCCAGCAGTGAATTGGGCGGATCCTCCTATGGCTACACCTTC | CASSELGGSSYGYTF
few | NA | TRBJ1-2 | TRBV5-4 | TGTGCCAGCAGCCGGACAGATTTCTATGGCTACACCTTC | CASSRTDFYGYTF
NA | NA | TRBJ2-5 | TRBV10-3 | TGTGCCATCAGTGGAACGGGGGATCAAGAGACCCAGTACTTC | CAISGTGDQETQYF
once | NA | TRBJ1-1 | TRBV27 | TGTGCCAGCAGTCTAGGGCGGGGCACTGAAGCTTTCTTT | CASSLGRGTEAFF
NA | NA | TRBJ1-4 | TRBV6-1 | TGTGCCAGCAGTGCACGAGGGATAGGGTCTAATGAAAAACTGTTTTTT | CASSARGIGSNEKLFF
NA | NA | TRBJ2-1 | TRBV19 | TGTGCCAGTAGTAGACAGACTAGTTCCCATGAGCAGTTCTTC | CASSRQTSSHEQFF
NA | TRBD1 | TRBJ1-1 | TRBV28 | TGTGCCAGCAGTTCCCCAGGGACAGTTAACACTGAAGCTTTCTTT | CASSSPGTVNTEAFF
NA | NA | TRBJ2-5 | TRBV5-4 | TGTGCCAGCAGCTTACGTTCGGGAAACCAAGAGACCCAGTACTTC | CASSLRSGNQETQYF
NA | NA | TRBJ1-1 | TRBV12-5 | TGTGCTAGTGGTTTCGCCGGTCGGGGGGCGAACACTGAAGCTTTCTTT | CASGFAGRGANTEAFF
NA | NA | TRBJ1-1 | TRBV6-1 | TGTGCCAGCAGTGAAATAGAGGGGACTACTGGAGCTTTCTTT | CASSEIEGTTGAFF
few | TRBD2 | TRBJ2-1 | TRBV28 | TGTGCCAGCAGTTTATCAGCGGGAGTCGGGTACAATGAGCAGTTCTTC | CASSLSAGVGYNEQFF
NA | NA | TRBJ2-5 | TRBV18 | TGTGCCAGCTCACCACGGGCCCAAGAGACCCAGTACTTC | CASSPRAQETQYF
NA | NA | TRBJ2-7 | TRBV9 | TGTGCCAGCACGAGGGACATCCAGGAGGGCGAGCAGTACTTC | CASTRDIQEGEQYF
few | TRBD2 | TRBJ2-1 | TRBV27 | TGTGCCAGCAGTCAGCGACTAGCGGGGTTCAATGAGCAGTTCTTC | CASSQRLAGFNEQFF
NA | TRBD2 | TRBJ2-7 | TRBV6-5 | TGTGCCAGCGCTGGGGGACTACGCGAGCAGTACTTC | CASAGGLREQYF
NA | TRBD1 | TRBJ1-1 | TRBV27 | TGTGCCAGCGTTCCCCTCGGACAGGAGGACACTGAAGCTTTCTTT | CASVPLGQEDTEAFF
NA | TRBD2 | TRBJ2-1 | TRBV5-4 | TGTGCCAGCAAGTCCACTAGCGGGGTTTCGTACAATGAGCAGTTCTTC | CASKSTSGVSYNEQFF
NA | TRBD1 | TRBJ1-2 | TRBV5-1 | TGCGCCAGCAGCGTTTCAGGGGGGACGAACTATGGCTACACCTTC | CASSVSGGTNYGYTF
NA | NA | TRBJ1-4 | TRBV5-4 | TGTGCCAGCAGCTTGGATAGGGCTGATGAAAAACTGTTTTTT | CASSLDRADEKLFF
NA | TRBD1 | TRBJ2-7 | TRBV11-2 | TGTGCCAGCAGCGTCAGACAGGGGGTGTCCTACGAGCAGTACTTC | CASSVRQGVSYEQYF
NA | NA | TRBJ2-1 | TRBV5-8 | TGTGCCAGCAGCTTGCCGCCGGTCGGCTACAATGAGCAGTTCTTC | CASSLPPVGYNEQFF
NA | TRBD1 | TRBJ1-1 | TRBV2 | TGTGCCAGCAGATACGACAGGGTAGGAGCTTTCTTT | CASRYDRVGAFF
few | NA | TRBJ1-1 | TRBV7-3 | TGTGCCAGCAGCGATCAGATGAACACTGAAGCTTTCTTT | CASSDQMNTEAFF